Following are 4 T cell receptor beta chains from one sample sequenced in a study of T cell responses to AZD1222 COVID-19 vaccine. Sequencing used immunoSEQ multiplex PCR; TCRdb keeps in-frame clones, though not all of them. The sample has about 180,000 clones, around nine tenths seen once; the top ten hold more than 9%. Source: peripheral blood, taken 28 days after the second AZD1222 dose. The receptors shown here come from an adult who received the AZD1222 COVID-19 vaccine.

The CDR3 DNA reads TGCGCCAGCAGTCTCACAGGGGGCGCGTATGGCTACACCTTC. Its protein product is CASSLTGGAYGYTF. The chain recombines TRBV5-1 with TRBJ1-2; TRBD1 matches 9 bases. From germline, CDR1 is SGHRS and CDR2 YFSETQ. The CDR3 loop spans 14 amino acids. The V segment lost 5 bases and the J segment 5 bases; nucleotides outside the gene matches: 7.

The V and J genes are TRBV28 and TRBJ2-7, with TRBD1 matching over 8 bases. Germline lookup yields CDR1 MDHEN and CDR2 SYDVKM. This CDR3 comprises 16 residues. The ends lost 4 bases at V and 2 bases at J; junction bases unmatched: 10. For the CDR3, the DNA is TGTGCCAGCAGTTGGGCAACAGGGGGTCTCCCCTACGAGCAGTACTTC. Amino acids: CASSWATGGLPYEQYF.

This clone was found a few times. The CDR3 reads CASSNPGATDFYNEQFF. DNA for the CDR3: TGTGCCAGTAGTAATCCGGGAGCCACGGATTTCTACAATGAGCAGTTCTTC. The chain has TRBV19 and TRBJ2-1, with D maybe TRBD2 (6 bases). The germline V gene has CDR1 LNHDA and CDR2 SQIVND (reference sequence). This CDR3 is built from 17 residues. Trimming took 4 bases from V and 3 from J, leaving 19 bases between them.

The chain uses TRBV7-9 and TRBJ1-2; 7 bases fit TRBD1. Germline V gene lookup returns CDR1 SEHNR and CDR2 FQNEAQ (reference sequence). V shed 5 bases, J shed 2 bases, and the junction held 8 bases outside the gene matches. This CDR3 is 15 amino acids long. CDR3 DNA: TGTGCCAGCAGCACGACAGGGAAGAGGAACTATGGCTACACCTTC. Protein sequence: CASSTTGKRNYGYTF.